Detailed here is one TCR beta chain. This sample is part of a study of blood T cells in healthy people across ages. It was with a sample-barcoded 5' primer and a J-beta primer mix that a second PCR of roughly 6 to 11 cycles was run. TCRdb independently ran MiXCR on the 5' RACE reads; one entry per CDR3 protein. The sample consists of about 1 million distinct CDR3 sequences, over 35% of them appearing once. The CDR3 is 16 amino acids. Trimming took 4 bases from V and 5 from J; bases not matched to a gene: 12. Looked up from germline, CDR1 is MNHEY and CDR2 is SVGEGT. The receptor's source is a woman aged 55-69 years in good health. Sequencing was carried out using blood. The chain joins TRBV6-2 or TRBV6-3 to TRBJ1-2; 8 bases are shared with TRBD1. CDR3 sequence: CASSSTGQAIIYGYTF. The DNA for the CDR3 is TGTGCCAGCAGTTCAACGGGACAGGCAATTATTTATGGCTACACCTTC.